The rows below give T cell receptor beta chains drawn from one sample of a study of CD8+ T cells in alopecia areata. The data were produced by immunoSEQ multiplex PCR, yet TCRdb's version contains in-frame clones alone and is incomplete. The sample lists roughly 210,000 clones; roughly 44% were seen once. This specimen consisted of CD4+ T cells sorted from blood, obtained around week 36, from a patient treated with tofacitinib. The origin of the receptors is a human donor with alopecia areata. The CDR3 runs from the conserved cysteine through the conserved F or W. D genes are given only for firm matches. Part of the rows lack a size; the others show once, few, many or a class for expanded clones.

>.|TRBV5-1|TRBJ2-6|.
TGCGCCAGCAGCTTGGCTGTTCTCTCTGGGGCCAACGTCCTGACTTTC
CASSLAVLSGANVLTF
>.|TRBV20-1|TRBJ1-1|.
TGCAGTGCTAGGAATCAAGAAGCTTTCTTT
CSARNQEAFF
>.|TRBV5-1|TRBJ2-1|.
TGCGCCAGCAGCTTGGGCGGGACGTCCTACAATGAGCAGTTCTTC
CASSLGGTSYNEQFF
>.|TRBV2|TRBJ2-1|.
TGTGCCAGCAGAGACAGTTCCTACAATGAGCAGTTCTTC
CASRDSSYNEQFF
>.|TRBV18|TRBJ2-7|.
TGTGCCAGCTCACCACTGGGATACGAGCAGTACTTC
CASSPLGYEQYF
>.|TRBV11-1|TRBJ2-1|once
TGTGCCAGCAGACCTACACGGGGCGTTGACAATGAGCAGTTCTTC
CASRPTRGVDNEQFF
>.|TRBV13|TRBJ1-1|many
TGTGCCACCTACTCCTCCCAATGGGGAGGGACTGAAGCTTTCTTT
CATYSSQWGGTEAFF
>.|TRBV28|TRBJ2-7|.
TGTGCCAGCAGTCCAGGACGGGCCTACGAGCAGTACTTC
CASSPGRAYEQYF
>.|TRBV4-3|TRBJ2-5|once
TGCGCCAGCAGCCAATTGTACCAAGAGACCCAGTACTTC
CASSQLYQETQYF
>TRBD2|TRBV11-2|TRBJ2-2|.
TGTGCCAGCAGCAAGGGACTAGCGGGAGTCGGGGAGCTGTTTTTT
CASSKGLAGVGELFF
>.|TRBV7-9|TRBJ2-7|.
TGTGCCAGCAGCGGGGGCGGATTCGGCTACGAGCAGTACTTC
CASSGGGFGYEQYF
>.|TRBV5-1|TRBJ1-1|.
TGCGCCAGCAGCTTGCAAGTTGGGACTGAAGCTTTCTTT
CASSLQVGTEAFF
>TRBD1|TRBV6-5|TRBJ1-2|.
TGTGCCAGCAGTACCGCAGGGGGCGTTTGGTATGGCTACACCTTC
CASSTAGGVWYGYTF